The sequence of this T cell receptor beta chain was determined in a study of T cell responses to AZD1222 COVID-19 vaccine. Study-wide results and limits: Receipt of two AZD1222 doses was followed by a rise in Spike-specific TCR breadth and depth. In a largely white British group with more females than males, clonal diversity was possibly underestimated.

V was cut by 6 bases and J by 2 bases, with 14 bases left in between. Germline V lookup: CDR1 MDHEN, CDR2 SYDVKM. The CDR3 covers 15 residues. Clones were read by immunoSEQ multiplex PCR, and TCRdb kept only the in-frame ones, dropping some. The sample includes around 110,000 clones, 85% to 90% of them seen just once. A note on this clone: The antigen remains unidentified.

The chain recombines TRBV28 with TRBJ1-3; a weak D match, TRBD1 (6 bases). The material sequenced was peripheral blood, taken on day 0 of AZD1222 vaccination. The clonotype originates from an adult in good health. The CDR3 DNA reads as TGTGCCAGCAGCCTACAGGGTAGGACTGGAAACACCATATATTTT. It codes for CASSLQGRTGNTIYF. Combining the CDR3 with reference TRBV28 and TRBJ1-3 gives the whole variable domain DVKVTQSSRYLVKRTGEKVFLECVQDMDHENMFWYRQDPGLGLRLIYFSYDVKMKEKGDIPEGYSVSREKKERFSLILESASTNQTSMYLCASSLQGRTGNTIYFGEGSWLTVV.